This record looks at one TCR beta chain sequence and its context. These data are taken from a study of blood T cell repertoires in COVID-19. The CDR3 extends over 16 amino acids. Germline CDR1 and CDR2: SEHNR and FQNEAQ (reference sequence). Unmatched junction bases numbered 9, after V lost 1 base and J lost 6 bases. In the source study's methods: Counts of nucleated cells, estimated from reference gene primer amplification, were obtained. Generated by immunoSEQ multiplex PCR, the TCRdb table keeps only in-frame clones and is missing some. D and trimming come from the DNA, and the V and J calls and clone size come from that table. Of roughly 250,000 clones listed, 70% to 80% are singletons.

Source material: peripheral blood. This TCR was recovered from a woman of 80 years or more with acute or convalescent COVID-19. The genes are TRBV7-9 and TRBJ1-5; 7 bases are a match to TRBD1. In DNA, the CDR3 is TGTGCCAGCAGCTTAGGGGCAGGGGGATACAGTCAGCCCCAGCATTTT. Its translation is CASSLGAGGYSQPQHF.